This paragraph covers one T cell receptor beta chain sequence. Its specificity is unknown. The data belong to a study of T cell responses to AZD1222 COVID-19 vaccine. About the study: Pooling of second doses given at about 4 or about 12 weeks was done. Overall study results and limits: Repertoires in all cases were sampled only once the peak T cell response had passed. Clonal diversity may have been underestimated in mostly white British donors. Seropositive status at baseline applied to only five or six AZD1222 recipients.

Repertoires were generated with immunoSEQ multiplex PCR, while TCRdb's copy carries only in-frame clones and drops some. The table has approximately 110,000 clones, approximately 90% seen once. Trimming removed 5 bases from V and 6 bases from J, with 16 bases in between. Germline values: CDR1 SGHTA, CDR2 FQGNSA. The CDR3 has 14 residues. Material: peripheral blood, obtained on day 0 of AZD1222 vaccination. This chain links TRBV7-2 with TRBJ1-2, with D perhaps TRBD1 (6 bases). The receptor's source is an adult in good health. CDR3 nucleotide sequence: TGTGCCAGCAGCCCCTCTTCCCAGGGGCATGGCTACACCTTC. Amino acid sequence: CASSPSSQGHGYTF.